This T cell receptor beta chain was retrieved from a study of shared clonotypes between healthy human individuals. The length of the CDR3 is 12 residues. V was clipped by 10 bases and J by 1 base; unmatched bases: 2. Germline V gene data show CDR1 as LNHDA and CDR2 as SQIVND (reference sequence). The naive CD8 subset, CD45RO-negative cells positively selected for CCR7, excluded terminally differentiated effector memory CD45RA+ cells. Sequencing used immunoSEQ multiplex PCR; TCRdb keeps in-frame clones, though not all of them. The sample has about 2.1 million clones; 90% to 95% are singletons. The material sequenced was naive CD8+ T cells from PBMCs. The J gene is TRBJ1-1, the V gene TRBV19, with 8 bases aligning to TRBD1. The receptor was derived from a young man in good health. Some clones in this sample may be carry-over from other donors' samples. CDR3 residues: CATGQGNTEAFF. CDR3 bases: TGTGCCACTGGACAGGGGAACACTGAAGCTTTCTTT.